A single sample gave rise to the 10 T cell receptor beta chains below, sequenced in a study of CD8+ T cells in alopecia areata. RNA was isolated and reverse transcribed to cDNA, the sequencing template. Clones were sequenced by immunoSEQ multiplex PCR, and TCRdb holds only the in-frame ones, with some missing. This sample has about 220,000 clones, with more than 45% found just once. Treatment here: oral pan-JAK inhibitor, 5-10 mg twice daily. Sequences were derived from CD4+ T cells sorted from blood, sampled at week 4, from a patient treated with tofacitinib. These receptors all stem from a human donor with alopecia areata.

This clone was detected only a few times. The V gene is TRBV29-1, the J gene TRBJ2-2, with a weak D call TRBD1 (7 bases). Germline V lookup: CDR1 SQVTM, CDR2 ANQGSEA. The CDR3 length is 16 residues. Trimming cost V 4 bases and J 4 bases, with 19 bases left between them. The CDR3 here is CSVAGWRDSSTGELFF. CDR3 DNA: TGCAGCGTTGCGGGGTGGCGGGACAGTTCCACCGGGGAGCTGTTTTTT.

The chain links TRBV27 to TRBJ1-5; possibly TRBD1 for D (5 bases). Germline V gives CDR1 MNHEY, CDR2 SMNVEV (reference sequence). This CDR3 is built from 13 residues. Between the trimmed V and J ends, which lost 3 bases and 9 bases, there was a span of 12 bases. The CDR3 sequence is CASSFSGGGPQHF. CDR3 coding DNA: TGTGCCAGCAGTTTTTCGGGGGGTGGGCCCCAGCATTTT.

This clone was observed a few times. J is TRBJ1-6 and V is TRBV4-3; D remains ambiguous. This CDR3 spans 16 amino acids. The germline gives CDR1 LGHNA, CDR2 YSLEER. With 0 bases removed from V and 5 bases from J, the gap between germline ends came to 11 bases. The CDR3 nucleotides read TGCGCCAGCAGCCAAGACGGCGGACGGGATAATTCACCCCTCCACTTT. Its protein is CASSQDGGRDNSPLHF.

The rearrangement links TRBV7-2 to TRBJ2-2, with 9 bases fitting TRBD1. From germline, CDR1 is SGHTA and CDR2 FQGNSA. The J segment lost 2 bases and the V segment lost 4 bases, leaving 8 bases of the junction unmatched. The CDR3 spans 17 residues. CDR3: CASSSHRDRANTGELFF. The DNA of the CDR3 is TGTGCCAGCAGCTCCCACCGGGACAGGGCAAACACCGGGGAGCTGTTTTTT. The full variable domain, rest sourced from reference TRBV7-2 and TRBJ2-2, is GAGVSQSPSNKVTEKGKDVELRCDPISGHTALYWYRQSLGQGLEFLIYFQGNSAPDKSGLPSDRFSAERTGGSVSTLTIQRTQQEDSAVYLCASSSHRDRANTGELFFGEGSRLTVL.

The chain links TRBV29-1 to TRBJ1-1; D might be TRBD1 (5 bases). Germline V lookup: CDR1 SQVTM, CDR2 ANQGSEA. The CDR3 is 15 amino acids. The V end lost 4 bases, the J end lost 0 bases, and 15 bases lay between the germline ends. The CDR3 sequence: CSVVLGGGLNTEAFF. The CDR3 DNA sequence: TGCAGCGTTGTCCTCGGGGGGGGTTTGAACACTGAAGCTTTCTTT.

The chain recombines TRBV7-9 with TRBJ2-1, with 12 positions matching TRBD2. Germline V gene lookup returns CDR1 SEHNR and CDR2 FQNEAQ (reference sequence). The V and J ends lost 5 bases and 10 bases, in that order; junction bases with no gene match: 21. The CDR3 consists of 19 residues. The CDR3 DNA reads TGTGCCAGCAGCCCCATGGGGGGACTAGCGGGTCCCGAGACGAAGGAGCAGTTCTTC. As protein: CASSPMGGLAGPETKEQFF.

The chain has TRBV29-1 and TRBJ2-7; a possible D gene is TRBD1 (6 bases). The CDR3 length is 14 residues. Germline assignment: CDR1 SQVTM and CDR2 ANQGSEA. The V end lost 4 bases, the J end lost 2 bases, and 15 bases lay between the germline ends. CDR3 region: CSVVNQGITYEQYF. CDR3 nucleotides: TGCAGCGTTGTCAATCAGGGGATCACCTACGAGCAGTACTTC.

The rearrangement links TRBV9 to TRBJ1-1, with 8 bases matching TRBD1. J lost 6 bases, V lost 7 bases, and 14 bases had no gene match. The CDR3 has 15 amino acids. CDR1 SGDLS and CDR2 YYNGEE come from the germline V gene. For the CDR3, the DNA is TGTGCCAGCGGGAGGGACATAGGGACAGGCTCTGAAGCTTTCTTT. It is translated as CASGRDIGTGSEAFF.

This chain joins TRBV27 and TRBJ2-3; possibly TRBD2 for D (6 bases). With 6 bases removed from V and 1 base from J, the gap between germline ends came to 17 bases. There are 16 residues in the CDR3. Looked up from germline, CDR1 is MNHEY and CDR2 is SMNVEV (reference sequence). The CDR3 DNA sequence: TGTGCCAGCAGATCTACCGGGACTTCAGGCACAGATACGCAGTATTTT. Translating it yields CASRSTGTSGTDTQYF.

This clone was observed a few times. The chain employs TRBV29-1 and TRBJ1-1; D might be TRBD1 (6 bases). CDR3 length: 14 amino acids. In germline, CDR1 is SQVTM, CDR2 ANQGSEA. The V end was cut by 5 bases, the J end by 0 bases, with 13 bases between. CDR3 sequence: CSVKSWGLNTEAFF. Here the CDR3 DNA reads TGCAGCGTTAAATCGTGGGGGCTGAACACTGAAGCTTTCTTT.